This is a list of T cell receptor beta chains from one sample in a study of T-cell reconstitution after alpha-beta-depleted transplantation in children. Via MiXCR, TCRdb re-called the PCR reads, giving one row per CDR3 protein. Found here are about a million distinct CDR3 sequences, under 30% of them singletons; the top ten hold approximately 30%. The sample was PBMCs, mostly from graft donor cells, taken 360 days after TCRalphabeta/CD19-depleted stem cell transplant. These receptors originate from a boy younger than two who had a stem cell transplant for SCID, so the T cells may come from the graft donor. Each CDR3 is given with its conserved first and last residue. D genes are given only for firm matches. The size entry is marked missing in some rows and otherwise reads once, few, many or a size class.

CDR3 protein: CASSRTGGLRTDTQYF
CDR3 DNA: TGTGCCAGCTCACGGACAGGTGGACTTCGCACAGATACGCAGTATTTT
V gene: TRBV18
J gene: TRBJ2-3
clone size: -
D gene: TRBD1

CDR3 protein: CASSTRETGSYNEQFF
CDR3 DNA: TGTGCCAGCAGCACCCGAGAGACAGGGTCCTACAATGAGCAGTTCTTC
V gene: TRBV28
J gene: TRBJ2-1
clone size: few
D gene: TRBD1

CDR3 protein: CASSQESGAQYF
CDR3 DNA: TGTGCCAGCAGCCAAGAAAGCGGGGCCCAGTACTTC
V gene: TRBV4-2
J gene: TRBJ2-5
clone size: -
D gene: TRBD2

CDR3 protein: CASSPGSDTREQYF
CDR3 DNA: TGCGCCAGCAGCCCCGGGAGTGACACGCGCGAGCAGTACTTC
V gene: TRBV5-1
J gene: TRBJ2-7
clone size: few
D gene: -

CDR3 protein: CASSLVGQLDYGYTF
CDR3 DNA: TGCGCCAGCAGCTTGGTGGGACAGCTGGACTATGGCTACACCTTC
V gene: TRBV5-1
J gene: TRBJ1-2
clone size: few
D gene: TRBD1

CDR3 protein: CASSPGTGAQVYNEQFF
CDR3 DNA: TGTGCCAGCAGCCCGGGGACGGGGGCGCAGGTCTACAATGAGCAGTTCTTC
V gene: TRBV7-9
J gene: TRBJ2-1
clone size: -
D gene: -

CDR3 protein: CSAKTHPSSGNTIYF
CDR3 DNA: TGCAGTGCTAAGACCCACCCGTCCTCTGGAAACACCATATATTTT
V gene: TRBV20-1
J gene: TRBJ1-3
clone size: -
D gene: -

CDR3 protein: CSVTGRIVQETQYF
CDR3 DNA: TGCAGCGTGACAGGGAGGATAGTCCAAGAGACCCAGTACTTC
V gene: TRBV29-1
J gene: TRBJ2-5
clone size: -
D gene: -

CDR3 protein: CASSLAGPNTGELFF
CDR3 DNA: TGTGCCAGCAGCTTGGCCGGGCCGAACACCGGGGAGCTGTTTTTT
V gene: TRBV5-1
J gene: TRBJ2-2
clone size: many
D gene: -

CDR3 protein: CASSLALAGYTGELFF
CDR3 DNA: TGTGCCAGCAGCTTAGCCCTAGCGGGCTACACCGGGGAGCTGTTTTTT
V gene: TRBV7-9
J gene: TRBJ2-2
clone size: -
D gene: TRBD2

CDR3 protein: CASSSPGTVFGYEQYF
CDR3 DNA: TGTGCCAGCAGCTCCCCAGGGACAGTTTTCGGATACGAGCAGTACTTC
V gene: TRBV7-9
J gene: TRBJ2-7
clone size: -
D gene: TRBD1

CDR3 protein: CASRPDWDSGNTIYF
CDR3 DNA: TGTGCTAGCAGGCCGGACTGGGACTCTGGAAACACCATATATTTT
V gene: TRBV21-1
J gene: TRBJ1-3
clone size: -
D gene: -

CDR3 protein: CASSSKEVRPGQETQYF
CDR3 DNA: TGTGCCAGCAGTTCCAAGGAGGTACGACCCGGCCAAGAGACCCAGTACTTC
V gene: TRBV12-3/TRBV12-4
J gene: TRBJ2-5
clone size: -
D gene: -

CDR3 protein: CASSRTSANTGELFF
CDR3 DNA: TGTGCCAGCAGCCGGACCTCAGCGAACACCGGGGAGCTGTTTTTT
V gene: TRBV7-9
J gene: TRBJ2-2
clone size: -
D gene: -

CDR3 protein: CASSQPGQGASPLHF
CDR3 DNA: TGCGCCAGCAGCCAACCTGGACAGGGCGCCTCACCCCTCCACTTT
V gene: TRBV4-1
J gene: TRBJ1-6
clone size: few
D gene: TRBD1

CDR3 protein: CASSGRGAIQPQHF
CDR3 DNA: TGTGCCAGCAGTGGGAGGGGGGCGATTCAGCCCCAGCATTTT
V gene: TRBV2
J gene: TRBJ1-5
clone size: -
D gene: -

CDR3 protein: CASSFAASGGPQETQYF
CDR3 DNA: TGCGCCAGCAGCTTTGCCGCTAGCGGGGGCCCTCAAGAGACCCAGTACTTC
V gene: TRBV5-1
J gene: TRBJ2-5
clone size: -
D gene: TRBD2

CDR3 protein: CASSIPGTYNEQFF
CDR3 DNA: TGTGCCAGTAGTATTCCAGGGACCTACAATGAGCAGTTCTTC
V gene: TRBV19
J gene: TRBJ2-1
clone size: -
D gene: -

CDR3 protein: CASSPDSVKRTVLTF
CDR3 DNA: TGTGCCAGCAGTCCCGACTCCGTGAAGAGGACCGTCCTGACTTTC
V gene: TRBV28
J gene: TRBJ2-6
clone size: few
D gene: -

CDR3 protein: CASSLDRADTGELFF
CDR3 DNA: TGTGCCAGCAGCTTGGACAGGGCGGACACCGGGGAGCTGTTTTTT
V gene: TRBV7-8
J gene: TRBJ2-2
clone size: -
D gene: TRBD1

CDR3 protein: CASSYSIGTTNTEAFF
CDR3 DNA: TGTGCCAGCAGTTACTCGATCGGGACTACGAACACTGAAGCTTTCTTT
V gene: TRBV6-2/TRBV6-3
J gene: TRBJ1-1
clone size: -
D gene: -

CDR3 protein: CATSAPRLAGNEQFF
CDR3 DNA: TGTGCCACCAGCGCGCCGAGACTAGCGGGGAATGAGCAGTTCTTC
V gene: TRBV24-1
J gene: TRBJ2-1
clone size: -
D gene: TRBD2

CDR3 protein: CASTPFGDNSTDTQYF
CDR3 DNA: TGTGCCAGCACCCCATTCGGGGACAATAGCACAGATACGCAGTATTTT
V gene: TRBV11-2
J gene: TRBJ2-3
clone size: few
D gene: -

CDR3 protein: CASSFPGEPLGEQYF
CDR3 DNA: TGTGCCAGCTCCTTCCCGGGGGAACCCTTGGGCGAGCAGTACTTC
V gene: TRBV12-3/TRBV12-4
J gene: TRBJ2-7
clone size: -
D gene: -

CDR3 protein: CSALGQGDYEQYF
CDR3 DNA: TGCAGTGCCCTGGGGCAGGGGGACTACGAGCAGTACTTC
V gene: TRBV20-1
J gene: TRBJ2-7
clone size: many
D gene: TRBD1

CDR3 protein: CSARDEGGGTQYF
CDR3 DNA: TGCAGTGCTAGAGATGAGGGAGGGGGCACGCAGTATTTT
V gene: TRBV20-1
J gene: TRBJ2-3
clone size: -
D gene: -

CDR3 protein: CASSGQGRQNIQYF
CDR3 DNA: TGTGCCAGTAGTGGTCAGGGGAGGCAAAACATTCAGTACTTC
V gene: TRBV19
J gene: TRBJ2-4
clone size: once
D gene: -

CDR3 protein: CATSETSDPLFDEQFF
CDR3 DNA: TGTGCCACCAGTGAGACTAGCGACCCCCTCTTCGATGAGCAGTTCTTC
V gene: TRBV24-1
J gene: TRBJ2-1
clone size: few
D gene: TRBD2

CDR3 protein: CSARDWGSVETQYF
CDR3 DNA: TGCAGTGCTAGAGATTGGGGGTCAGTCGAGACCCAGTACTTC
V gene: TRBV20-1
J gene: TRBJ2-5
clone size: few
D gene: -

CDR3 protein: CAISDLNRSGANVLTF
CDR3 DNA: TGTGCCATCAGTGACTTGAATAGGTCCGGGGCCAACGTCCTGACTTTC
V gene: TRBV10-3
J gene: TRBJ2-6
clone size: -
D gene: -

CDR3 protein: CASSARQGKGQETQYF
CDR3 DNA: TGTGCCAGCAGCGCCAGACAGGGGAAGGGACAAGAGACCCAGTACTTC
V gene: TRBV7-9
J gene: TRBJ2-5
clone size: few
D gene: TRBD1

CDR3 protein: CASSLSNTQYF
CDR3 DNA: TGCGCCAGCAGCTTGTCGAATACGCAGTATTTT
V gene: TRBV5-1
J gene: TRBJ2-3
clone size: few
D gene: -

CDR3 protein: CASSHTDSYQPQHF
CDR3 DNA: TGCGCCAGCAGCCACACGGACAGCTATCAGCCCCAGCATTTT
V gene: TRBV4-1
J gene: TRBJ1-5
clone size: -
D gene: -

CDR3 protein: CSARPSPGGPNTGELFF
CDR3 DNA: TGCAGTGCTAGACCATCCCCGGGGGGACCGAACACCGGGGAGCTGTTTTTT
V gene: TRBV20-1
J gene: TRBJ2-2
clone size: -
D gene: TRBD2

CDR3 protein: CASSSLRTGRVYEQYF
CDR3 DNA: TGTGCCAGCAGCTCACTCCGGACAGGGCGGGTCTACGAGCAGTACTTC
V gene: TRBV11-2
J gene: TRBJ2-7
clone size: -
D gene: TRBD1

CDR3 protein: CASSYPGTLNTEAFF
CDR3 DNA: TGTGCCAGCAGTTACCCAGGGACACTGAACACTGAAGCTTTCTTT
V gene: TRBV6-5
J gene: TRBJ1-1
clone size: once
D gene: -

CDR3 protein: CASSRGQGRVYEQYF
CDR3 DNA: TGTGCCAGCAGCCGGGGACAGGGCCGGGTCTACGAGCAGTACTTC
V gene: TRBV6-1
J gene: TRBJ2-7
clone size: few
D gene: TRBD1

CDR3 protein: CASRSGGQGEKLFF
CDR3 DNA: TGTGCCAGCCGTTCGGGCGGTCAAGGGGAAAAACTGTTTTTT
V gene: TRBV4-2
J gene: TRBJ1-4
clone size: few
D gene: -

CDR3 protein: CASSQRGIPNTEAFF
CDR3 DNA: TGTGCCAGCAGTCAAAGGGGTATCCCTAACACTGAAGCTTTCTTT
V gene: TRBV12-3/TRBV12-4
J gene: TRBJ1-1
clone size: -
D gene: -

CDR3 protein: CSAKSYSTYEQYF
CDR3 DNA: TGCAGTGCCAAGAGCTACAGTACCTACGAGCAGTACTTC
V gene: TRBV20-1
J gene: TRBJ2-7
clone size: -
D gene: -

CDR3 protein: CSASGTTRWDEQFF
CDR3 DNA: TGCAGTGCTAGCGGGACTACTAGGTGGGATGAGCAGTTCTTC
V gene: TRBV20-1
J gene: TRBJ2-1
clone size: few
D gene: TRBD2

CDR3 protein: CASRSGTGALEQYF
CDR3 DNA: TGTGCCAGCAGGTCCGGGACAGGGGCCCTCGAGCAGTACTTC
V gene: TRBV12-3/TRBV12-4
J gene: TRBJ2-7
clone size: -
D gene: TRBD1

CDR3 protein: CAISDGSETQYF
CDR3 DNA: TGTGCCATCAGTGATGGGAGCGAGACCCAGTACTTC
V gene: TRBV10-3
J gene: TRBJ2-5
clone size: -
D gene: -

CDR3 protein: CASSAGDPRGGQYF
CDR3 DNA: TGCGCCAGCAGTGCGGGGGACCCTCGCGGAGGGCAGTACTTC
V gene: TRBV5-1
J gene: TRBJ2-7
clone size: once
D gene: TRBD2

CDR3 protein: CASSSWTRTAGYGYTF
CDR3 DNA: TGTGCCAGTAGTTCCTGGACCAGAACGGCGGGCTATGGCTACACCTTC
V gene: TRBV19
J gene: TRBJ1-2
clone size: -
D gene: -

CDR3 protein: CSVGTGAQANYGYTF
CDR3 DNA: TGCAGTGTGGGGACAGGGGCTCAGGCGAACTATGGCTACACCTTC
V gene: TRBV29-1
J gene: TRBJ1-2
clone size: few
D gene: TRBD1

CDR3 protein: CASSPFVWNEQYF
CDR3 DNA: TGTGCCAGCTCACCATTTGTGTGGAACGAGCAGTACTTC
V gene: TRBV18
J gene: TRBJ2-7
clone size: -
D gene: -

CDR3 protein: CATSDGAGGTYNEQFF
CDR3 DNA: TGTGCCACCAGTGATGGCGCGGGGGGCACCTACAATGAGCAGTTCTTC
V gene: TRBV24-1
J gene: TRBJ2-1
clone size: -
D gene: TRBD2

CDR3 protein: CASSLEALTNEKLFF
CDR3 DNA: TGTGCCAGCAGCTTAGAGGCCCTAACTAATGAAAAACTGTTTTTT
V gene: TRBV7-9
J gene: TRBJ1-4
clone size: -
D gene: -

CDR3 protein: CASGVGRETQYF
CDR3 DNA: TGTGCCAGCGGCGTGGGGAGGGAGACCCAGTACTTC
V gene: TRBV7-2
J gene: TRBJ2-5
clone size: -
D gene: -

CDR3 protein: CSAEPSAGRDTQYF
CDR3 DNA: TGCAGTGCAGAGCCTAGCGCGGGACGGGATACGCAGTATTTT
V gene: TRBV20-1
J gene: TRBJ2-3
clone size: few
D gene: -

CDR3 protein: CATRARFDTGELFF
CDR3 DNA: TGTGCCACCAGAGCTCGATTTGATACCGGGGAGCTGTTTTTT
V gene: TRBV24-1
J gene: TRBJ2-2
clone size: -
D gene: -

CDR3 protein: CSAEGAYNEQFF
CDR3 DNA: TGCAGTGCTGAAGGGGCTTACAATGAGCAGTTCTTC
V gene: TRBV20-1
J gene: TRBJ2-1
clone size: -
D gene: -

CDR3 protein: CASEVIKSSYNEQFF
CDR3 DNA: TGTGCCAGCGAGGTAATTAAAAGCTCCTACAATGAGCAGTTCTTC
V gene: TRBV2
J gene: TRBJ2-1
clone size: few
D gene: -